Following are 13 T cell receptor beta chains from one sample sequenced in a study of graft-versus-host responses after intestinal transplantation. What these receptors recognize is not known. Data came from immunoSEQ multiplex PCR; TCRdb stores just in-frame clones and leaves some out. This sample has about 94,000 clones, with 91% found just once. The sample here was unstimulated CD8+ T cells sorted from spleen or lymph node cells, taken before intestinal transplant. Source of these receptors: a human donor who received an intestinal transplant.

The chain recombines TRBV9 with TRBJ2-1; TRBD1 agrees at 7 bases. V was pared by 0 bases and J by 6 bases, with 3 bases of the junction left unmatched. This CDR3 is built from 14 residues. Per the germline V gene, CDR1 is SGDLS and CDR2 is YYNGEE. Written as DNA, the CDR3 is TGTGCCAGCAGCGTAGGGACAGGAGTCAATGAGCAGTTCTTC. This encodes CASSVGTGVNEQFF. The full variable domain, rest sourced from reference TRBV9 and TRBJ2-1, is DSGVTQTPKHLITATGQRVTLRCSPRSGDLSVYWYQQSLDQGLQFLIQYYNGEERAKGNILERFSAQQFPDLHSELNLSSLELGDSALYFCASSVGTGVNEQFFGPGTRLTVL.

The J gene is TRBJ1-1, the V gene TRBV6-1, with no clear D. CDR1 MNHNS and CDR2 SASEGT come from the germline V gene. V dropped 6 bases and J dropped 6 bases, with 11 bases sitting between them. This CDR3 region has 12 residues. CDR3 sequence: CASRWERPEAFF. The CDR3 nucleotides are TGTGCCAGCAGATGGGAGAGGCCTGAAGCTTTCTTT.

The rearrangement links TRBV7-6 to TRBJ2-3; D may be TRBD2 (5 bases). Germline CDR1 SGHVS, CDR2 FNYEAQ. The length of the CDR3 is 14 residues. Trimming took off 5 bases at V and 6 bases at J, with 15 bases between the two ends. CDR3 residues: CASSPEPGKDTQYF. DNA for the CDR3: TGTGCCAGCAGCCCTGAGCCGGGGAAGGATACGCAGTATTTT. The whole variable domain, remainder taken from reference TRBV7-6 and TRBJ2-3, is GAGVSQSPRYKVTKRGQDVALRCDPISGHVSLYWYRQALGQGPEFLTYFNYEAQQDKSGLPNDRFSAERPEGSISTLTIQRTEQRDSAMYRCASSPEPGKDTQYFGPGTRLTVL.

The rearrangement links TRBV5-1 to TRBJ1-1, with 8 nucleotides matching TRBD1. With V trimmed by 1 base and J by 0 bases, 11 bases remained unmatched. The CDR3 has 18 residues. CDR1 SGHRS and CDR2 YFSETQ come from the germline V gene. The CDR3 spells CASSLSWTGSPLNTEAFF. CDR3 coding DNA: TGCGCCAGCAGCTTGTCGTGGACAGGGAGCCCTTTGAACACTGAAGCTTTCTTT.

The rearrangement uses TRBV4-3 and TRBJ1-6, with 7 bases that match TRBD1. CDR3 length: 15 amino acids. With V trimmed by 4 bases and J by 8 bases, 8 bases remained unmatched. Germline values: CDR1 LGHNA, CDR2 YSLEER. The CDR3 loop reads CASSPDRVADSPLHF. In nucleotides, the CDR3 is TGCGCCAGCAGCCCAGACAGGGTCGCAGATTCACCCCTCCACTTT.

A single count supports this clone. The chain has TRBV4-1 and TRBJ2-6; D might be TRBD1 (6 bases). The CDR3 totals 19 residues. Germline CDR1 and CDR2: MGHRA and YSYEKL. The V gene lost 0 bases and the J gene lost 2 bases, with 17 bases spanning the gap. Written as DNA, the CDR3 is TGCGCCAGCAGCCAAGATGGCCCGGGAAGGACAGCTGGGGCCAACGTCCTGACTTTC. As protein: CASSQDGPGRTAGANVLTF.

V usage is TRBV27 and J usage is TRBJ2-5, with 10 bases identical to TRBD1. V gave up 1 base and J gave up 1 base; unmatched junction bases: 3. The CDR3 contains 16 residues. Germline V gene data show CDR1 as MNHEY and CDR2 as SMNVEV (reference sequence). CDR3 loop: CASSLLGTGVQETQYF. The CDR3 DNA follows: TGTGCCAGCAGTTTATTGGGGACAGGGGTCCAAGAGACCCAGTACTTC.

The V and J genes are TRBV7-9 and TRBJ2-1; no clear D. The germline V and J ends were trimmed by 2 bases and 5 bases, with 10 bases remaining between them. CDR1 SEHNR and CDR2 FQNEAQ come from the germline V gene (reference sequence). The CDR3 contains 14 residues. The CDR3 spells CASSLPGLHNEQFF. CDR3 nucleotide sequence: TGTGCCAGCAGCTTACCGGGTCTTCACAATGAGCAGTTCTTC.

The genes are TRBV4-1 and TRBJ1-4; D unresolved. The germline V gene has CDR1 MGHRA and CDR2 YSYEKL. The germline V and J ends were trimmed by 0 bases and 2 bases, with 7 bases remaining between them. CDR3 size: 15 residues. CDR3 sequence: CASSQDRGTNEKLFF. In nucleotides, the CDR3 is TGCGCCAGCAGCCAAGATCGAGGTACTAATGAAAAACTGTTTTTT.

The chain carries TRBV27 and TRBJ2-1; 10 nucleotides align to TRBD2. Trimming cost V 5 bases and J 2 bases; bases outside gene matches: 3. The CDR3 contains 15 residues. Germline V CDR1 and CDR2: MNHEY, SMNVEV (reference sequence). CDR3: CASSPSGGAYNEQFF. The DNA for the CDR3 is TGTGCCAGCAGTCCAAGCGGGGGGGCCTACAATGAGCAGTTCTTC.

The chain has TRBV28 and TRBJ1-5; D ambiguous. The CDR3 contains 10 residues. Trimming cost V 5 bases and J 13 bases, with 9 bases left between them. Germline V gene lookup returns CDR1 MDHEN and CDR2 SYDVKM. CDR3 amino acids: CASSRAEQHF. Here the CDR3 DNA reads TGTGCCAGCAGTCGCGCTGAGCAGCATTTT.

Only a few counts were recorded for this clone. This chain connects TRBV30 to TRBJ1-1; D remains unclear. This CDR3 region has 13 residues. V shed 4 bases and J shed 0 bases, with 9 bases lying between them. The germline V gene has CDR1 GTSNPN and CDR2 SVGIG (reference sequence). The CDR3 DNA reads TGTGCCTGGAATACAGTTCTGAACACTGAAGCTTTCTTT. Its translation is CAWNTVLNTEAFF.

This chain links TRBV7-2 with TRBJ2-7; D is unresolved. Trimming stripped 1 base from V and 2 bases from J, with 9 bases between. CDR1 is SGHTA and CDR2 is FQGNSA in the germline V gene. CDR3 length equals 14 residues. This CDR3 is CASSLEQSAYEQYF. The CDR3 nucleotides read TGTGCCAGCAGCTTAGAACAGTCCGCCTACGAGCAGTACTTC.